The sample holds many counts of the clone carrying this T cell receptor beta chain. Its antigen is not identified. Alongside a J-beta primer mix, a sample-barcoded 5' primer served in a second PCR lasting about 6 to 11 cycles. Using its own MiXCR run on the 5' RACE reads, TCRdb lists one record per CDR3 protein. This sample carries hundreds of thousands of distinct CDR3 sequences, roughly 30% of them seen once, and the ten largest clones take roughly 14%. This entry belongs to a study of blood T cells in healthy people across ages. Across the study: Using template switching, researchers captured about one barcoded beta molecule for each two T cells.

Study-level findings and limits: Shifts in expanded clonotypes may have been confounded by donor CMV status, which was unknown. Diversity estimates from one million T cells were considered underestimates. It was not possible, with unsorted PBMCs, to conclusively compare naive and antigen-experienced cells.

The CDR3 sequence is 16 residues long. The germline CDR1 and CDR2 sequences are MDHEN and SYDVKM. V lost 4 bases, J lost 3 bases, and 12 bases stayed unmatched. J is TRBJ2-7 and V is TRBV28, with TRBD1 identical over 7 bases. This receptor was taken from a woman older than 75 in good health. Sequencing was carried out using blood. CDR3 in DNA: TGTGCCAGCAGTTCCACCAGACAGGGTCCTGACTACGAGCAGTACTTC. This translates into CASSSTRQGPDYEQYF.